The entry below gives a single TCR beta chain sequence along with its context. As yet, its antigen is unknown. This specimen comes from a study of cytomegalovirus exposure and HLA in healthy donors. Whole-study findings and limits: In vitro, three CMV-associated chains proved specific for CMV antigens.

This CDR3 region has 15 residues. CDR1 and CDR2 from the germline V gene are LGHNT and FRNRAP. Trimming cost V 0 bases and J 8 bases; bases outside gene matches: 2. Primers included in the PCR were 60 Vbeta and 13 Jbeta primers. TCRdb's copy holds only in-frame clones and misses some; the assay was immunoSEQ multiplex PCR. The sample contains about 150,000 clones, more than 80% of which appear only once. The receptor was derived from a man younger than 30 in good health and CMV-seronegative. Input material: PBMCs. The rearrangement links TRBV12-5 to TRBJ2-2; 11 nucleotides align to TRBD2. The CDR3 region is CASGLVLAGAGELFF. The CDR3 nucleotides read TGTGCTAGTGGTTTGGTACTAGCGGGAGCTGGGGAGCTGTTTTTT.